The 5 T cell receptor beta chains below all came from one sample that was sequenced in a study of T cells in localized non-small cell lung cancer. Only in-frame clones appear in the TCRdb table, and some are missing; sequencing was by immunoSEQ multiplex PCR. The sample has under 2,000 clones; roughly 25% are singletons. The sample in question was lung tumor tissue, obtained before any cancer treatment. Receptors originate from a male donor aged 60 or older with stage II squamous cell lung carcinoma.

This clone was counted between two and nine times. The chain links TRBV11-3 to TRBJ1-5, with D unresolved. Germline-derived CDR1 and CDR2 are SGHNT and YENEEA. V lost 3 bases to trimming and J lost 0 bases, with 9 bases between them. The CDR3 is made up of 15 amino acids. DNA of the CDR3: TGTGCCAGCAGCTTGGGCCGGGGTAGCAATCAGCCCCAGCATTTT. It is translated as CASSLGRGSNQPQHF.

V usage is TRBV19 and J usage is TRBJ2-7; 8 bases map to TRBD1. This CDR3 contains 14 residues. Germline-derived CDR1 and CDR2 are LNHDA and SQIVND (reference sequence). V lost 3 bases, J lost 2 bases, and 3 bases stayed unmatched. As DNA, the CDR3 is TGTGCCAGTAGTATGGGGACAGGTACCTACGAGCAGTACTTC. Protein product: CASSMGTGTYEQYF.

The CDR3 DNA reads TGCGCCAGCAGCTTGGGGGAGATCCTACGAGAGCAGTACTTC. This codes for CASSLGEILREQYF. This rearrangement joins TRBV5-1 to TRBJ2-7; D is perhaps TRBD2 (5 bases). The V end lost 0 bases, the J end lost 7 bases, and 14 bases lay between the germline ends. Germline lookup yields CDR1 SGHRS and CDR2 YFSETQ. This CDR3 has 14 residues.

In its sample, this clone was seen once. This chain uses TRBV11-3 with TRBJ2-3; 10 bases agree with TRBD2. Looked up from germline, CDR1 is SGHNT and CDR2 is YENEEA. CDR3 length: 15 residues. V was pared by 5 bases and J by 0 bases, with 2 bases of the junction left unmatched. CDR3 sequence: CASSQAGGSTDTQYF. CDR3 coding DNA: TGTGCCAGCAGCCAAGCGGGGGGGAGCACAGATACGCAGTATTTT.

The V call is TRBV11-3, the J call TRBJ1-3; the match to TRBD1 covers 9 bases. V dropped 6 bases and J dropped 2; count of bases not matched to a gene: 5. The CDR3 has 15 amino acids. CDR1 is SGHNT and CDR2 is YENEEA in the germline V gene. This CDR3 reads CASRLQGATGNTIYF. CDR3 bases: TGTGCCAGCAGATTACAGGGGGCGACTGGAAACACCATATATTTT.